This TCR beta chain is drawn from a study of T cell responses to AZD1222 COVID-19 vaccine. Whole-study findings and limits: Reportedly, close to half of spike-specific TCRs are directed against unmutated variant regions.

The V segment lost 6 bases and the J segment 0 bases; nucleotides outside the gene matches: 9. CDR1 is ENHRY and CDR2 is SYGVKD in the germline V gene. The CDR3 runs 17 residues. Produced via immunoSEQ multiplex PCR; TCRdb's table is partial and in-frame only. In the table there are tens of thousands of clones, around four fifths of which are singletons. In regard to this clone: The antigen remains unidentified.

The source of this sequence is an adult in good health. The J gene is TRBJ2-3, the V gene TRBV10-3; TRBD1 aligns across 10 bases. The specimen comprised peripheral blood, sampled on day 0 of AZD1222 vaccination. DNA of the CDR3: TGTGCCATCAGGGGGGACAGGGGAGCGGTCAGCACAGATACGCAGTATTTT. Protein product: CAIRGDRGAVSTDTQYF.